These 30 T cell receptor beta chains came from one sample sequenced in a study of control samples from healthy donors and cancer patients. Sequencing was performed with immunoSEQ multiplex PCR; in TCRdb, only in-frame clones are kept and a portion is missing. The sample lists over 110,000 clones, roughly 92% occurring once. The source material was blood. The source is a man aged 25-45 years in good health.

This clone was picked up one time. This chain uses TRBV6-4 with TRBJ2-3; 10 nucleotides agree with TRBD1. Germline-derived CDR1 and CDR2 are MRHNA and SNTAGT. With 2 bases clipped from V and 3 bases from J, the junction kept 2 bases outside the gene matches. There are 15 residues in the CDR3. The CDR3 loop reads CASSDGQGETDTQYF. CDR3 DNA sequence: TGTGCCAGCAGTGACGGACAGGGGGAAACAGATACGCAGTATTTT.

This clone was seen once. This chain links TRBV9 with TRBJ2-1, with a weak D call TRBD2 (7 bases). The CDR3 has 16 amino acids. V was shortened by 2 bases and J by 3 bases, with 15 bases between the two germline ends. Per germline, CDR1 SGDLS and CDR2 YYNGEE. Here the CDR3 reads CASSVAGRGDYNEQFF. CDR3 DNA sequence: TGTGCCAGCAGCGTCGCAGGGAGGGGGGACTACAATGAGCAGTTCTTC.

The chain has TRBV30 and TRBJ2-1, with 9 bases matching TRBD1. CDR1 and CDR2 (germline): GTSNPN, SVGIG (reference sequence). The CDR3 extends over 15 amino acids. With V trimmed by 3 bases and J by 3 bases, 6 bases remained unmatched. The CDR3 region is CAWRRTGVVYNEQFF. CDR3 nucleotides: TGTGCCTGGAGACGGACAGGGGTGGTCTACAATGAGCAGTTCTTC.

V is TRBV7-8 and J is TRBJ2-3; D is perhaps TRBD2 (8 bases). The CDR3 totals 19 residues. Germline V gives CDR1 SGHVS, CDR2 FQNEAQ. V was clipped by 2 bases and J by 5 bases, with 26 bases between them. DNA of the CDR3: TGTGCCAGCAGCTTAAACAGGGGAAGAGCGGGAGCGGAGGGAGATACGCAGTATTTT. Residues: CASSLNRGRAGAEGDTQYF.

The V call is TRBV28, the J call TRBJ2-3; perhaps TRBD2 as D (5 bases). This CDR3 contains 14 residues. CDR1 is MDHEN, CDR2 SYDVKM, per germline. The V end was cut by 8 bases, the J end by 5 bases, with 17 bases between. This CDR3 reads CASGGQTVQDTQYF. The DNA for the CDR3 is TGTGCCAGCGGCGGGCAAACTGTGCAAGATACGCAGTATTTT.

CDR3 nucleotide sequence: TGTGCCAGCAGTGAATTGCGCGGGGAAGCTTTCTTT. Its protein product is CASSELRGEAFF. The V gene is TRBV6-1, the J gene TRBJ1-1; D is unresolved. Germline V gives CDR1 MNHNS, CDR2 SASEGT. This CDR3 region has 12 residues. V was trimmed by 2 bases and J by 8 bases, leaving 9 bases between them.

This rearrangement joins TRBV29-1 to TRBJ2-3, with D perhaps TRBD2 (6 bases). The germline V and J ends were trimmed by 6 bases and 4 bases, with 20 bases remaining between them. The CDR3 runs to 15 residues. Germline V gene sequence: CDR1 SQVTM, CDR2 ANQGSEA. The CDR3 DNA is TGCAGCGTCGCCGGGACCCTGGAGGGCCCAGATACGCAGTATTTT. Protein sequence: CSVAGTLEGPDTQYF.

The CDR3 is CASSYGRVEQYF. Here the CDR3 DNA reads TGTGCCAGCAGCTATGGCCGGGTCGAGCAGTACTTC. This chain uses TRBV7-2 with TRBJ2-7, with D uncertain. This CDR3 comprises 12 residues. The germline V gene has CDR1 SGHTA and CDR2 FQGNSA. V was clipped by 4 bases and J by 6 bases, with 10 bases between them.

This chain connects TRBV14 to TRBJ2-7; 13 bases align to TRBD2. There are 22 residues in the CDR3. V was clipped by 2 bases and J by 4 bases; unmatched bases: 23. In germline, CDR1 is SGHDN, CDR2 FVKESK. This CDR3 is CASSQFISTGLAGATGRYEQYF. CDR3 coding DNA: TGTGCCAGCAGCCAATTTATATCTACCGGACTAGCGGGAGCTACGGGTCGTTACGAGCAGTACTTC.

This clone showed up just once. This chain links TRBV19 with TRBJ1-1; possible D gene TRBD1, 6 bases. The V end lost 4 bases, the J end lost 1 base, and 13 bases lay between the germline ends. Looked up from germline, CDR1 is LNHDA and CDR2 is SQIVND (reference sequence). This CDR3 comprises 15 residues. The CDR3 nucleotides read TGTGCCAGTAGTAGGGCCCCGGACAGGAACACTGAAGCTTTCTTT. Encoded protein: CASSRAPDRNTEAFF.

The genes are TRBV11-2 and TRBJ1-3; D is ambiguous. The CDR3 has 16 amino acids. Trimming stripped 1 base from V and 3 bases from J, with 13 bases between. CDR1 SGHAT and CDR2 FQNNGV come from the germline V gene. CDR3 residues: CASSLAHRGVGNTIYF. DNA of the CDR3: TGTGCCAGCAGCTTAGCGCACAGAGGCGTTGGAAACACCATATATTTT.

The V gene is TRBV9, the J gene TRBJ2-1; TRBD2 agrees at 13 bases. Germline V gives CDR1 SGDLS, CDR2 YYNGEE. The CDR3 covers 15 residues. Germline trimming cut 3 bases from V and 4 bases from J; bases unmatched to any gene: 1. This chain's CDR3 is CASSAGLAGYNEQFF. Here the CDR3 DNA reads TGTGCCAGCAGCGCGGGACTAGCGGGATACAATGAGCAGTTCTTC.

The J gene is TRBJ1-1, the V gene TRBV7-7; maybe TRBD1 (6 bases). The CDR3 spans 13 residues. Germline V gene data show CDR1 as SSHAT and CDR2 as FNYEAQ (reference sequence). The CDR3 loop reads CAVSSRGNTEAFF. The CDR3 DNA follows: TGTGCTGTGTCCTCCAGGGGTAACACTGAAGCTTTCTTT.

This chain connects TRBV7-2 to TRBJ2-7; D not certain. CDR1 is SGHTA and CDR2 is FQGNSA in the germline V gene. The ends were cut back, 1 base at V and 6 bases at J, with 16 bases in the middle. The CDR3 covers 15 residues. CDR3 sequence (DNA): TGTGCCAGCAGCTTAGTGCGGCTAGGAGCAACCGAGCAGTACTTC. Protein sequence: CASSLVRLGATEQYF.

The gene calls are TRBV2 and TRBJ2-1, with 12 positions matching TRBD2. V was pared by 6 bases and J by 6 bases, with 6 bases of the junction left unmatched. The CDR3 is 15 residues long. CDR1 SNHLY and CDR2 FYNNEI come from the germline V gene. The CDR3 reads CASSRLAGVVNEQFF. Written as DNA, the CDR3 is TGTGCCAGCAGCAGACTAGCGGGAGTAGTCAATGAGCAGTTCTTC.

The chain carries TRBV19 and TRBJ2-1; maybe TRBD1 (6 bases). Trimming cost V 4 bases and J 10 bases, with 8 bases left between them. The CDR3 covers 11 residues. Germline CDR1 and CDR2: LNHDA and SQIVND (reference sequence). CDR3: CASSTGQEQFF. In DNA form, the CDR3 reads TGTGCCAGTAGTACTGGACAGGAGCAGTTCTTC.

This sequence joins TRBV27 and TRBJ2-4; 8 bases are a match to TRBD1. The CDR3 extends over 15 amino acids. From germline, CDR1 is MNHEY and CDR2 SMNVEV (reference sequence). Trimming took 6 bases from V and 2 from J; bases not matched to a gene: 6. CDR3 residues: CASSPGQGPKNIQYF. CDR3 coding DNA: TGTGCCAGCAGCCCCGGACAGGGTCCCAAAAACATTCAGTACTTC.

The chain joins TRBV27 to TRBJ1-4; 8 bases map to TRBD1. V was clipped by 5 bases and J by 0 bases; unmatched bases: 11. The CDR3 covers 18 residues. Germline lookup yields CDR1 MNHEY and CDR2 SMNVEV (reference sequence). CDR3 loop: CASSLIRDRFATNEKLFF. CDR3 nucleotide sequence: TGTGCCAGCAGTCTGATCCGGGACAGGTTTGCAACTAATGAAAAACTGTTTTTT.

V usage is TRBV5-4 and J usage is TRBJ2-7; possibly TRBD1 for D (5 bases). Deletions cut 4 bases from V and 3 bases from J, with 20 bases between. Germline V gene data show CDR1 as SGHNT and CDR2 as YYREEE (reference sequence). CDR3 length: 16 amino acids. Here the CDR3 DNA reads TGTGCCAGCAGCCCATGGGGCGAACTGGGTAGCTACGAGCAGTACTTC. This encodes CASSPWGELGSYEQYF.

This chain uses TRBV5-6 with TRBJ2-6; D remains unclear. CDR3 length: 18 amino acids. V lost 2 bases, J lost 4 bases, and 19 bases lay in between. Germline V lookup: CDR1 SGHDT, CDR2 YYEEEE. CDR3 in DNA: TGTGCCAGCAGCTTACGGGTCCTCCACCAATCCGGGGCCAACGTCCTGACTTTC. The encoded protein is CASSLRVLHQSGANVLTF.

This chain links TRBV14 with TRBJ2-7, with 9 bases identical to TRBD1. Per germline, CDR1 SGHDN and CDR2 FVKESK. J gave up 5 bases and V 3 bases, and 8 bases lay outside the gene matches. The CDR3 is 15 amino acids. The CDR3 bases are TGTGCCAGCAGCCAGGAGGGACAGGGTATCAACGAGCAGTACTTC. Translating it yields CASSQEGQGINEQYF.

This chain connects TRBV24-1 to TRBJ1-2; D remains ambiguous. Germline assignment: CDR1 KGHDR and CDR2 SFDVKD. The CDR3 consists of 14 residues. V was cut by 7 bases and J by 4 bases, with 15 bases left in between. The DNA of the CDR3 is TGTGCCACCAGAGATGGACGGAGGTTCTATGGCTACACCTTC. It is translated as CATRDGRRFYGYTF.

The chain has TRBV5-1 and TRBJ1-2; 9 nucleotides match TRBD1. The CDR3 spans 18 residues. The ends lost 3 bases at V and 1 base at J; junction bases unmatched: 13. Germline values: CDR1 SGHRS, CDR2 YFSETQ. The CDR3 loop reads CASSSQLGGQGSNYGYTF. CDR3 nucleotides: TGCGCCAGCAGCTCCCAGCTTGGGGGACAGGGCAGTAACTATGGCTACACCTTC.

The chain recombines TRBV28 with TRBJ2-6; D is ambiguous. Germline-derived CDR1 and CDR2 are MDHEN and SYDVKM. V dropped 7 bases and J dropped 7 bases, with 5 bases sitting between them. CDR3 length: 11 amino acids. Here the CDR3 reads CASTEANVLTF. The CDR3 nucleotides read TGTGCCAGCACTGAAGCCAACGTCCTGACTTTC. The whole variable domain, filled in from reference TRBV28 and TRBJ2-6, reads DVKVTQSSRYLVKRTGEKVFLECVQDMDHENMFWYRQDPGLGLRLIYFSYDVKMKEKGDIPEGYSVSREKKERFSLILESASTNQTSMYLCASTEANVLTFGAGSRLTVL.

This clone has only one observation. This chain connects TRBV3-1 (or the pseudogene TRBV3-2) to TRBJ2-3; D possibly corresponds to TRBD1 (7 bases). CDR3 size: 16 residues. V dropped 1 base and J dropped 8 bases, with 19 bases sitting between them. Germline CDR1 and CDR2: LGHDT and YNNKEL (reference sequence). CDR3 sequence reads: CASSQVTGVPGGTQYF. DNA of the CDR3: TGTGCCAGCAGCCAAGTCACAGGGGTTCCCGGGGGTACGCAGTATTTT.

The CDR3 bases are TGTGCCAGCAGCCAAGACAGGGCCAAAGCTTTCTTT. This translates into CASSQDRAKAFF. The V and J genes are TRBV6-2 or TRBV6-3 and TRBJ1-1, with TRBD1 matching over 7 bases. The CDR3 covers 12 residues. CDR1 and CDR2 from the germline V gene are MNHEY and SVGEGT. J gave up 9 bases and V 6 bases, and 7 bases lay outside the gene matches.

The chain couples TRBV2 to TRBJ2-2; 11 bases fit TRBD2. Germline CDR1 and CDR2: SNHLY and FYNNEI. With V trimmed by 10 bases and J by 7 bases, 8 bases remained unmatched. This CDR3 comprises 14 residues. CDR3 coding DNA: TGTGCCACCCGGACTAGCGGGTCGATCGGGGAGCTGTTTTTT. It codes for CATRTSGSIGELFF.

Points on this clone: Other DNA sequences within the sample encode an identical CDR3. V gene TRBV4-2 combines with J gene TRBJ2-1; 7 nucleotides match TRBD2. Germline V gives CDR1 LGHNA, CDR2 YNFKEQ. Germline trimming cut 8 bases from V and 0 bases from J; bases unmatched to any gene: 19. The CDR3 is 19 residues long. In DNA, the CDR3 is TGTGCCAGCCGCCTGGGAGCACTAGCGTCTAAAAACTCCTACAATGAGCAGTTCTTC. Translated, it gives CASRLGALASKNSYNEQFF.

Notes on this clone: Other nucleotide sequences in the sample specify the same CDR3. The chain has TRBV5-1 and TRBJ1-1, with a tentative D call TRBD1 (6 bases). The germline V gene encodes CDR1 SGHRS and CDR2 YFSETQ. With 4 bases removed from V and 0 bases from J, the gap between germline ends came to 10 bases. The CDR3 totals 14 residues. CDR3 region: CASSAGQLNTEAFF. The CDR3 region has the DNA TGCGCCAGCAGCGCAGGACAGCTGAACACTGAAGCTTTCTTT.

The V call is TRBV27, the J call TRBJ1-1, with TRBD1 matching over 10 bases. CDR1 is MNHEY and CDR2 is SMNVEV in the germline V gene (reference sequence). This CDR3 contains 15 residues. With 8 bases clipped from V and 0 bases from J, the junction kept 6 bases outside the gene matches. CDR3 nucleotide sequence: TGTGCCAGCGTAGACAGGGGGCACATGAACACTGAAGCTTTCTTT. Translating gives CASVDRGHMNTEAFF.